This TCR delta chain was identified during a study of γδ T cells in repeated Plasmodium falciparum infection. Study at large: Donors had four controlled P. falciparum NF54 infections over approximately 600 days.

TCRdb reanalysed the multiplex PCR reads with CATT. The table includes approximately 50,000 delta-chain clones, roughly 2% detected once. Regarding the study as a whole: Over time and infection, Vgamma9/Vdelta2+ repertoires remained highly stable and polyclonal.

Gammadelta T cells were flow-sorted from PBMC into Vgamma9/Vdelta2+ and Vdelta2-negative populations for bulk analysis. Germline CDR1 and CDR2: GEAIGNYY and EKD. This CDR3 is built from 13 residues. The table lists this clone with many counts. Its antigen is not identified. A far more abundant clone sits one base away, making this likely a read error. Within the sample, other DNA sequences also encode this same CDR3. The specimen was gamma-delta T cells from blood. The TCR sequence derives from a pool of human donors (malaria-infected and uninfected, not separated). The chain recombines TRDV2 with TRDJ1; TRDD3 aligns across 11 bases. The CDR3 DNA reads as TGTGCCTGTGACCTACTGGGGGATAATAAGCTCATCTTT. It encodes CACDLLGDNKLIF.